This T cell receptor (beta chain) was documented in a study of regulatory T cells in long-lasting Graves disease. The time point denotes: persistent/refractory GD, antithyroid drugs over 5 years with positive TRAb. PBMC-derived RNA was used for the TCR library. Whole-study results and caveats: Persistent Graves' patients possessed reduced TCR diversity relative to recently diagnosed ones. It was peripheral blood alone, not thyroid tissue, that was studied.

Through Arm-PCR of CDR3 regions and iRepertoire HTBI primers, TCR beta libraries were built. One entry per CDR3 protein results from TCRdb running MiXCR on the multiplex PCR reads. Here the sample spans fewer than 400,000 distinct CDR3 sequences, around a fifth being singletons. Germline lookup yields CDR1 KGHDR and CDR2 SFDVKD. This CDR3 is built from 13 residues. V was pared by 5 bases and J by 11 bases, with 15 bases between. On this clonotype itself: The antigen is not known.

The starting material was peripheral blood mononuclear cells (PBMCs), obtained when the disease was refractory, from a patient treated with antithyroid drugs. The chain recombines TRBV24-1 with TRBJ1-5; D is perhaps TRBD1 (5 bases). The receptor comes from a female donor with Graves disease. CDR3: CATSASGFSTQHF. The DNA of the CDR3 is TGTGCCACCAGTGCTTCAGGGTTTAGCACCCAGCATTTT.